The sequence of this T cell receptor (beta chain) was determined in a study of T cells in Graves' hyperthyroidism and ophthalmopathy. Trimming cost V 4 bases and J 4 bases, with 14 bases left between them. The CDR3 totals 14 residues. The germline V gene encodes CDR1 SGHDN and CDR2 FVKESK. Researchers amplified the TCR beta CDR3 regions from RNA transcripts. When the TCR CDR3 underwent first-round RT-PCR, the HTBI primer set was used. MiXCR was run by TCRdb on the multiplex PCR reads, yielding one entry per CDR3 protein. The sample holds over 500,000 distinct CDR3 sequences, 15% to 20% seen once. In making diagnoses, clinical symptoms, serum thyroxine and TRAb, thyroid ultrasound and orbital computed tomography were all used.

The gene calls are TRBV14 and TRBJ2-7; D is uncertain. The sequence was collected from a woman in her twenties or thirties with Graves' ophthalmopathy. The material sequenced was blood. Here the CDR3 DNA reads TGTGCCAGCAGCCCCTGGGCGGAAGGTTACGAGCAGTACTTC. This translates into CASSPWAEGYEQYF.